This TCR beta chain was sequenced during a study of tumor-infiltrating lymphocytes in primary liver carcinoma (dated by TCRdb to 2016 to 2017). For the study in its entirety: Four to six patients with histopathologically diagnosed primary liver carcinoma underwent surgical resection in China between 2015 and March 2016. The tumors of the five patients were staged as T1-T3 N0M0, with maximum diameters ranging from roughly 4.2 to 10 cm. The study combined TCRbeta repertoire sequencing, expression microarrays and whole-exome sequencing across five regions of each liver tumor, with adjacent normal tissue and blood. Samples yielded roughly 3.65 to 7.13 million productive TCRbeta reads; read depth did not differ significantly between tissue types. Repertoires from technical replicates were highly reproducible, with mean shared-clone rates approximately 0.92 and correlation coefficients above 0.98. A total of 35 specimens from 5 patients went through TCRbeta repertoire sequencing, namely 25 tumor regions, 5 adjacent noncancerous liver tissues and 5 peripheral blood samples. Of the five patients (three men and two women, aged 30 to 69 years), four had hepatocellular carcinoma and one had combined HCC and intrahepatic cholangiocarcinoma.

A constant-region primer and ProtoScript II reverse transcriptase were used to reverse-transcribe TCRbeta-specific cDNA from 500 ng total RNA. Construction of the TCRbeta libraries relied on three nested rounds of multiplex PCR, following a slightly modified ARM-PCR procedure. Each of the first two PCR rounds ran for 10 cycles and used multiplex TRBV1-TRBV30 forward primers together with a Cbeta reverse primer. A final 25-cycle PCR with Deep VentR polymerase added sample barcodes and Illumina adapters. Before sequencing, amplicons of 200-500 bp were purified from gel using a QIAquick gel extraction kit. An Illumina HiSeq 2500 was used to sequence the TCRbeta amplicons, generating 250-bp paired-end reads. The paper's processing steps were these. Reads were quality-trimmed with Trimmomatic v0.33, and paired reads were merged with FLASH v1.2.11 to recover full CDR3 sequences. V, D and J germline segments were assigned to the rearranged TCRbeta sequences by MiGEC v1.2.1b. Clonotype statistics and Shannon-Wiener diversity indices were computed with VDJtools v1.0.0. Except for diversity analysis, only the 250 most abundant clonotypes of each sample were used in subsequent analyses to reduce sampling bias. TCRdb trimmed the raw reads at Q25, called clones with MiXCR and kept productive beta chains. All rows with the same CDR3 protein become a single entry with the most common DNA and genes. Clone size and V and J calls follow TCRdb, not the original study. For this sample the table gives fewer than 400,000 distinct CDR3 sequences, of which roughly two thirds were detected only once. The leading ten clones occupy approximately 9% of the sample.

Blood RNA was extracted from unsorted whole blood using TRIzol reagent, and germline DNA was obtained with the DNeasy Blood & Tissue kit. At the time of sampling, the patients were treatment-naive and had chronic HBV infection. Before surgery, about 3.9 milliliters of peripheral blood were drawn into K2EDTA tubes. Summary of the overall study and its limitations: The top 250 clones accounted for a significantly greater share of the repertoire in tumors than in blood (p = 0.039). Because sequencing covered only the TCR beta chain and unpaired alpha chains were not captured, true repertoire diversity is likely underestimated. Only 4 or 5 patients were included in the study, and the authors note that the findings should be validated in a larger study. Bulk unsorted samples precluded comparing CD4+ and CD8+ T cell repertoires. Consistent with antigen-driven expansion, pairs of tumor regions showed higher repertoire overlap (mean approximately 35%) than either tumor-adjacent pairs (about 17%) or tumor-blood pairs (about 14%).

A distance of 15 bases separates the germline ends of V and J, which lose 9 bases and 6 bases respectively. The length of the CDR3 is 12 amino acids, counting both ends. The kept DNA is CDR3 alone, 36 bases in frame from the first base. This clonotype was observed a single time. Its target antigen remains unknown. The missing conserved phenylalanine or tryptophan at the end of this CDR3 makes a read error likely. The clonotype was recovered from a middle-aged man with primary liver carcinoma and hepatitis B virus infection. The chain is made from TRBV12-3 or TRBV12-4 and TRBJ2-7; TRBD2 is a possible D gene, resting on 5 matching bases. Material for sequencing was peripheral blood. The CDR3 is CASSHGGLEQYL. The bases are TGTGCCAGTAGTCACGGAGGCCTCGAGCAGTACTTA.